This T cell receptor (beta chain) emerged from a study of blood T cells in healthy people across ages. As for the study in general: Capture via template switching afforded approximately one barcoded beta molecule per two T cells.

Germline V gene lookup returns CDR1 SGHDN and CDR2 FVKESK. The V and J ends lost 4 bases and 5 bases respectively, with 17 bases between them. The CDR3 spans 16 residues. General study results and limits: Older individuals had lower TCR beta diversity per million T cells (the decline was roughly linear).

This clonotype was seen a few times. The antigen is not known. Using a J-beta primer mix together with a sample-barcoded 5' primer, a second PCR was run for about 7 to 12 cycles. Researchers report that each sample yielded at least 2.5 million CDR3-containing paired-end reads. TCRdb re-called the 5' RACE reads with MiXCR, one entry per CDR3 protein. The table lists 650,000 to 800,000 distinct CDR3 sequences, approximately 52% of them singletons. The TCR originated in a woman of 80 years or more in good health. Sample: blood. V gene TRBV14 combines with J gene TRBJ2-2, with a weak D call TRBD1 (6 bases). CDR3 residues: CASSPIAGVGTGELFF. DNA for the CDR3: TGTGCCAGCAGCCCCATAGCAGGGGTTGGGACCGGGGAGCTGTTTTTT.